This T cell receptor (beta chain) is from a study of cytomegalovirus exposure and HLA in healthy donors. Study outcomes and limitations: Reportedly, TCR beta sequences accurately predicted HLA-A and HLA-B alleles in most subjects.

Germline V gene data show CDR1 as MNHNY and CDR2 as SVGAGI (reference sequence). V gave up 8 bases and J gave up 5 bases; unmatched junction bases: 13. The CDR3 consists of 15 residues. The PCR employed 60 Vbeta primers together with 13 Jbeta primers. Repertoires were generated with immunoSEQ multiplex PCR, while TCRdb's copy carries only in-frame clones and drops some. Of hundreds of thousands of clones in the sample, 75% to 90% were seen once. Remarks on this clone: What it binds is not known.

What was sequenced was PBMCs. The TCR was taken from a woman between 18 and 30 years old in good health and CMV-seronegative. The rearrangement joins TRBV6-6 to TRBJ2-7, with 9 bases fitting TRBD2. The CDR3 protein is CASVQSPSGTHEQYF. As DNA, the CDR3 is TGTGCCAGCGTTCAGTCGCCTAGCGGGACCCACGAGCAGTACTTC.